The TCR beta chain under discussion was sequenced for a study of cytomegalovirus exposure and HLA in healthy donors. PCR amplification relied on 60 Vbeta primers (plus 13 Jbeta primers). Sequencing was performed with immunoSEQ multiplex PCR; in TCRdb, only in-frame clones are kept and a portion is missing. The table records just under 250,000 clones, about 81% of them present only once. Deletions cut 0 bases from V and 6 bases from J, with 8 bases between. This CDR3 comprises 13 residues. Germline CDR1 is SGDLS and CDR2 is YYNGEE. Sequenced input: PBMCs. V gene TRBV9 combines with J gene TRBJ2-3; D is ambiguous. The receptor was derived from a woman aged 40 to 49 in good health and CMV-seropositive. The CDR3 DNA is TGTGCCAGCAGCGTAGCAGGCCCCGATACGCAGTATTTT. Translating it yields CASSVAGPDTQYF. The full variable domain, with the rest looked up from reference TRBV9 and TRBJ2-3, is DSGVTQTPKHLITATGQRVTLRCSPRSGDLSVYWYQQSLDQGLQFLIQYYNGEERAKGNILERFSAQQFPDLHSELNLSSLELGDSALYFCASSVAGPDTQYFGPGTRLTVL.